Following are 32 T cell receptor beta chains from one sample sequenced in a study of blood T cell repertoires in COVID-19. Profiled with immunoSEQ multiplex PCR; TCRdb holds only in-frame clones, not every one. The table records about 150,000 clones, about nine tenths of them present only once. Sequenced material: peripheral blood. The receptors derive from a human donor in a cohort sampled during active COVID-19.

The V gene is TRBV7-9, the J gene TRBJ1-4; the D gene is possibly TRBD1 (5 bases). This CDR3 spans 16 amino acids. Per germline, CDR1 SEHNR and CDR2 FQNEAQ (reference sequence). V was clipped by 6 bases and J by 6 bases, with 20 bases between them. The CDR3 loop reads CASRDDAGVGHEKLFF. In DNA form, the CDR3 reads TGTGCCAGCAGAGACGACGCCGGTGTGGGGCATGAAAAACTGTTTTTT.

The rearrangement joins TRBV18 to TRBJ1-1; 9 nucleotides agree with TRBD1. CDR3 length: 17 amino acids. The V and J ends lost 4 bases and 3 bases, in that order; junction bases with no gene match: 12. From germline, CDR1 is KGHSH and CDR2 LQKENI. Here the CDR3 reads CASSLRRPGQGYTEAFF. The CDR3 DNA follows: TGTGCCAGCTCACTACGGAGACCGGGACAGGGTTACACTGAAGCTTTCTTT.

V gene TRBV19 combines with J gene TRBJ1-5, with D hard to call. V lost 2 bases and J lost 4, with 12 bases in between. CDR1 and CDR2 (germline): LNHDA, SQIVND (reference sequence). This CDR3 contains 15 residues. This CDR3 reads CASSISPTGNQPQHF. Here the CDR3 DNA reads TGTGCCAGTAGTATAAGCCCTACGGGGAATCAGCCCCAGCATTTT. The full variable domain, completed using reference TRBV19 and TRBJ1-5, is DGGITQSPKYLFRKEGQNVTLSCEQNLNHDAMYWYRQDPGQGLRLIYYSQIVNDFQKGDIAEGYSVSREKKESFPLTVTSAQKNPTAFYLCASSISPTGNQPQHFGDGTRLSIL.

The chain links TRBV7-3 to TRBJ1-2, with TRBD1 identical over 8 bases. This CDR3 is 15 amino acids long. The J segment lost 3 bases and the V segment lost 5 bases, leaving 8 bases of the junction unmatched. Germline V gene data show CDR1 as SGHTA and CDR2 as FQGTGA. The CDR3 DNA follows: TGTGCCAGCAGCCCAGTCGGGGGACAGGACTATGGCTACACCTTC. Its protein product is CASSPVGGQDYGYTF.

This chain links TRBV4-1 with TRBJ1-2; 8 positions agree with TRBD1. The germline gives CDR1 MGHRA, CDR2 YSYEKL. With 3 bases clipped from V and 0 bases from J, the junction kept 6 bases outside the gene matches. The CDR3 covers 16 residues. CDR3 loop: CASSQGTGASNYGYTF. The CDR3 DNA reads as TGCGCCAGCAGCCAGGGGACAGGAGCCTCTAACTATGGCTACACCTTC.

V is TRBV19 and J is TRBJ1-5, with no clear D. V dropped 5 bases and J dropped 5 bases, with 13 bases sitting between them. Germline V gives CDR1 LNHDA, CDR2 SQIVND (reference sequence). This CDR3 contains 14 residues. The CDR3, as DNA: TGTGCCAGTAGTGGCGGCTTGGAAGATCAGCCCCAGCATTTT. Its translation: CASSGGLEDQPQHF. The variable domain in full, with the rest retrieved from reference TRBV19 and TRBJ1-5, is DGGITQSPKYLFRKEGQNVTLSCEQNLNHDAMYWYRQDPGQGLRLIYYSQIVNDFQKGDIAEGYSVSREKKESFPLTVTSAQKNPTAFYLCASSGGLEDQPQHFGDGTRLSIL.

Points on this clone: Other DNA sequences in this sample translate to the same CDR3. The genes are TRBV4-2 and TRBJ2-5; 11 bases match TRBD2. CDR1 and CDR2 (germline): LGHNA, YNFKEQ. The CDR3 contains 16 residues. J lost 2 bases, V lost 4 bases, and 6 bases had no gene match. The CDR3 here is CASSRGTSGFQETQYF. CDR3 sequence (DNA): TGTGCCAGCAGCCGGGGGACTAGCGGTTTTCAAGAGACCCAGTACTTC.

CDR3 sequence (DNA): TGCAGTGCTATGGGAACTAGCAGACAGTACTTC. Residues: CSAMGTSRQYF. The V call is TRBV20-1, the J call TRBJ2-7, with D maybe TRBD2 (6 bases). The ends were cut back, 4 bases at V and 10 bases at J, with 14 bases in the middle. The CDR3 runs to 11 residues. Germline assignment: CDR1 DFQATT and CDR2 SNEGSKA (reference sequence).

Remarks on this clone: Other DNA sequences in this specimen translate into the identical CDR3. The V gene is TRBV11-3, the J gene TRBJ2-2; D remains unclear. Trimming took 1 base from V and 6 from J, leaving 3 bases between them. Germline V gene sequence: CDR1 SGHNT, CDR2 YENEEA. The CDR3 extends over 12 amino acids. CDR3 residues: CASSLGPGELFF. The CDR3 bases are TGTGCCAGCAGCTTAGGGCCCGGGGAGCTGTTTTTT.

The genes are TRBV29-1 and TRBJ1-4, with D unclear. Germline V gives CDR1 SQVTM, CDR2 ANQGSEA. Trimming left V 5 bases short and J 8 bases short, with 9 bases between. There are 11 residues in the CDR3. The CDR3 DNA reads TGCAGCGTTAGCTCGACAGAAAAACTGTTTTTT. This gives the protein CSVSSTEKLFF.

The chain has TRBV5-1 and TRBJ1-1, with 8 bases identical to TRBD1. CDR3 size: 14 residues. The germline V gene encodes CDR1 SGHRS and CDR2 YFSETQ. J gave up 5 bases and V 4 bases, and 7 bases lay outside the gene matches. The DNA for the CDR3 is TGCGCCAGCAGCCTAGGACAGGGATGGACTGAAGCTTTCTTT. This encodes CASSLGQGWTEAFF.

The chain employs TRBV7-9 and TRBJ2-1; D call uncertain. The CDR3 is made up of 12 amino acids. Germline V gene data show CDR1 as SEHNR and CDR2 as FQNEAQ (reference sequence). Deletions cut 1 base from V and 7 bases from J, with 5 bases between. CDR3 sequence: CASSLVLNEQFF. The CDR3 DNA is TGTGCCAGCAGCTTAGTACTAAATGAGCAGTTCTTC.

CDR3 in amino acids: CASSESKSSGGVRDTQYF. The CDR3 DNA reads as TGCGCCAGCAGTGAGTCCAAATCTAGCGGGGGGGTACGTGATACGCAGTATTTT. This chain joins TRBV10-2 and TRBJ2-3; 12 bases map to TRBD2. V lost 0 bases and J lost 6; bases outside the gene matches: 10. CDR1 WSHSY and CDR2 SAAADI come from the germline V gene. CDR3 size: 18 residues.

V and J are TRBV5-4 and TRBJ2-1; TRBD2 aligns across 7 bases. The CDR3 covers 13 residues. Germline CDR1 and CDR2: SGHNT and YYREEE (reference sequence). Trimming removed 6 bases from V and 6 bases from J; junction bases left unmatched: 6. The CDR3: CASNLAGVNEQFF. CDR3 in DNA: TGTGCCAGCAACCTCGCGGGGGTCAATGAGCAGTTCTTC.

V usage is TRBV6-5 and J usage is TRBJ2-7, with D possibly TRBD1 on 5 matching bases. CDR3 length equals 13 residues. Trimming stripped 7 bases from V and 6 bases from J, with 16 bases between. From germline, CDR1 is MNHEY and CDR2 SVGAGI. CDR3 bases: TGTGCCAGCATCCAATCCAGGGTGAGCGAGCAGTACTTC. Protein: CASIQSRVSEQYF.

CDR3 DNA sequence: TGTGCCAGCAGCTTAGTAGCCCAGGACATCTACAATGAGCAGTTCTTC. Encoded protein: CASSLVAQDIYNEQFF. J is TRBJ2-1 and V is TRBV7-2; a possible D gene is TRBD1 (5 bases). The CDR3 is 16 residues long. The V and J ends lost 1 base and 3 bases respectively, with 13 bases between them. Looked up from germline, CDR1 is SGHTA and CDR2 is FQGNSA.

The V gene is TRBV29-1, the J gene TRBJ2-6; 10 bases align to TRBD2. The germline CDR1 and CDR2 sequences are SQVTM and ANQGSEA. This CDR3 contains 17 residues. J was trimmed by 0 bases and V by 4 bases; bases with no gene match: 6. The CDR3 DNA follows: TGCAGCGTTGTATCTAGCGGGAGCTCCTCTGGGGCCAACGTCCTGACTTTC. It is translated as CSVVSSGSSSGANVLTF.

The genes are TRBV29-1 and TRBJ2-1; 8 nucleotides match TRBD1. CDR3 size: 15 residues. With 1 base clipped from V and 8 bases from J, the junction kept 10 bases outside the gene matches. Looked up from germline, CDR1 is SQVTM and CDR2 is ANQGSEA. The CDR3, as DNA: TGCAGCGTTGAAGGCCCGACAGGGGTAAACGATGAGCAGTTCTTC. Its translation is CSVEGPTGVNDEQFF.

The chain recombines TRBV7-9 with TRBJ2-7, with 9 bases lining up with TRBD1. Looked up from germline, CDR1 is SEHNR and CDR2 is FQNEAQ (reference sequence). Trimming took 2 bases from V and 3 from J; bases not matched to a gene: 5. The CDR3 runs to 15 residues. DNA for the CDR3: TGTGCCAGCAGCTTAATTGGGACAGGGAACTACGAGCAGTACTTC. Protein: CASSLIGTGNYEQYF.

The chain joins TRBV5-4 to TRBJ2-7; D is perhaps TRBD2 (5 bases). V lost 0 bases and J 2 bases, leaving 12 bases between the germline ends. The CDR3 length is 15 residues. CDR1 is SGHNT and CDR2 is YYREEE in the germline V gene (reference sequence). CDR3 nucleotide sequence: TGTGCCAGCAGCTTGGGCGGGCAGTTCACCTACGAGCAGTACTTC. It is translated as CASSLGGQFTYEQYF. The variable domain in full, completed from reference TRBV5-4 and TRBJ2-7, reads ETGVTQSPTHLIKTRGQQVTLRCSSQSGHNTVSWYQQALGQGPQFIFQYYREEENGRGNFPPRFSGLQFPNYSSELNVNALELDDSALYLCASSLGGQFTYEQYFGPGTRLTVT.

The genes are TRBV6-1 and TRBJ1-5, with 8 nucleotides matching TRBD1. The V gene end was trimmed by 4 bases and the J gene end by 3 bases; junction bases not matched to a gene: 11. Per germline, CDR1 MNHNS and CDR2 SASEGT. CDR3 size: 17 residues. The chain's CDR3 is CASSGELGQGLNQPQHF. The CDR3 nucleotides read TGTGCCAGCAGTGGAGAGCTAGGACAGGGCCTCAATCAGCCCCAGCATTTT.

V gene TRBV9 combines with J gene TRBJ2-2; D is uncertain. This CDR3 has 15 amino acids. V was clipped by 4 bases and J by 4 bases, with 14 bases between them. Germline CDR1 reads SGDLS; CDR2 reads YYNGEE. CDR3 bases: TGTGCCAGCAGCTCCCAGGTTCAGATCACCGGGGAGCTGTTTTTT. This sequence encodes CASSSQVQITGELFF.

The genes are TRBV21-1 and TRBJ1-5; the table's D call TRBD1 went unverified against the DNA. TRBV21-1 is shown as a pseudogene. The CDR3 contains 16 residues. The DNA of the CDR3 is TGTGCCAGCAGTGGGGGCGGACATTTCCCCAATCAGCCCCAGCATTTT. As protein: CASSGGGHFPNQPQHF.

This chain joins TRBV3-1 (or the pseudogene TRBV3-2) and TRBJ2-2, with TRBD1 matching 9 bases. Germline values: CDR1 LGHDT, CDR2 YNNKEL (reference sequence). The CDR3 is made up of 13 amino acids. V was clipped by 4 bases and J by 10 bases; unmatched bases: 4. CDR3 sequence reads: CASSLGQGVELFF. The CDR3 DNA sequence: TGTGCCAGCAGCCTGGGACAGGGCGTGGAGCTGTTTTTT.

J is TRBJ2-3 and V is TRBV13; maybe TRBD2 (6 bases). The V and J ends lost 7 bases and 2 bases respectively, with 22 bases between them. In germline, CDR1 is PRHDT, CDR2 FYEKMQ (reference sequence). The CDR3 totals 17 residues. The CDR3 spells CASNPLTTSLNTDTQYF. DNA of the CDR3: TGTGCCAGCAACCCCTTAACGACTAGTTTAAACACAGATACGCAGTATTTT.

The chain is built from TRBV29-1 and TRBJ2-5; TRBD2 matches 16 bases. Germline V gives CDR1 SQVTM, CDR2 ANQGSEA. The CDR3 extends over 17 amino acids. J gave up 1 base and V 4 bases, and 6 bases lay outside the gene matches. CDR3 DNA sequence: TGCAGCGTTGCCGGGACTAGCGGGAGGGTAGGCCAAGAGACCCAGTACTTC. It specifies CSVAGTSGRVGQETQYF.

The V gene is TRBV11-3, the J gene TRBJ1-2; 8 bases match TRBD1. Germline-derived CDR1 and CDR2 are SGHNT and YENEEA. This CDR3 is built from 16 residues. Trimming took 5 bases from V and 8 from J; bases not matched to a gene: 16. CDR3 nucleotides: TGTGCCAGCAGCCGCGGGACAGGCATCCGGTCTTCCGGCTACACCTTC. This encodes CASSRGTGIRSSGYTF. Variable domain in full (rest from reference TRBV11-3 and TRBJ1-2): EAGVVQSPRYKIIEKKQPVAFWCNPISGHNTLYWYLQNLGQGPELLIRYENEEAVDDSQLPKDRFSAERLKGVDSTLKIQPAELGDSAVYLCASSRGTGIRSSGYTFGSGTRLTVV.

This chain joins TRBV27 and TRBJ2-7; 10 nucleotides align to TRBD2. Germline V lookup: CDR1 MNHEY, CDR2 SMNVEV (reference sequence). V lost 5 bases and J lost 5; bases outside the gene matches: 6. CDR3 size: 14 residues. DNA for the CDR3: TGTGCCAGCAGTCGGCGTCTAGCGGGAGACGAGCAGTACTTC. Translation gives CASSRRLAGDEQYF.

This chain uses TRBV28 with TRBJ2-3; possible D gene TRBD2, 5 bases. V lost 6 bases and J 6 bases, leaving 22 bases between the germline ends. CDR3 length: 16 amino acids. The germline gives CDR1 MDHEN, CDR2 SYDVKM. CDR3 in DNA: TGTGCCAGCAGCCCTACACGACTACGGCGGAGCGATACGCAGTATTTT. This encodes CASSPTRLRRSDTQYF.

The V and J genes are TRBV3-1 (or the pseudogene TRBV3-2) and TRBJ2-7; perhaps TRBD1 as D (7 bases). V gave up 0 bases and J gave up 3 bases, with 12 bases separating them. The length of the CDR3 is 15 residues. Germline values: CDR1 LGHDT, CDR2 YNNKEL (reference sequence). This CDR3 reads CASSQDRGTDYEQYF. CDR3 sequence (DNA): TGTGCCAGCAGCCAAGATCGGGGGACAGACTACGAGCAGTACTTC.

The genes are TRBV19 and TRBJ1-1, with TRBD1 matching 8 bases. Germline lookup yields CDR1 LNHDA and CDR2 SQIVND (reference sequence). The V gene end was trimmed by 4 bases and the J gene end by 6 bases; junction bases not matched to a gene: 4. CDR3 length: 13 amino acids. CDR3 amino acids: CASSRTGGSEAFF. CDR3 DNA: TGTGCCAGTAGTAGAACAGGGGGATCTGAAGCTTTCTTT. Full variable domain (rest looked up from reference TRBV19 and TRBJ1-1): DGGITQSPKYLFRKEGQNVTLSCEQNLNHDAMYWYRQDPGQGLRLIYYSQIVNDFQKGDIAEGYSVSREKKESFPLTVTSAQKNPTAFYLCASSRTGGSEAFFGQGTRLTVV.

This clone occurred once. This sequence joins TRBV28 and TRBJ2-5, with 10 bases matching TRBD1. The V and J ends lost 4 bases and 7 bases, in that order; junction bases with no gene match: 12. The CDR3 totals 16 residues. Germline-derived CDR1 and CDR2 are MDHEN and SYDVKM. The CDR3 loop is CASSSRGTGDFGTQYF. In DNA form, the CDR3 reads TGTGCCAGCAGTTCGAGAGGGACAGGGGACTTTGGGACCCAGTACTTC.